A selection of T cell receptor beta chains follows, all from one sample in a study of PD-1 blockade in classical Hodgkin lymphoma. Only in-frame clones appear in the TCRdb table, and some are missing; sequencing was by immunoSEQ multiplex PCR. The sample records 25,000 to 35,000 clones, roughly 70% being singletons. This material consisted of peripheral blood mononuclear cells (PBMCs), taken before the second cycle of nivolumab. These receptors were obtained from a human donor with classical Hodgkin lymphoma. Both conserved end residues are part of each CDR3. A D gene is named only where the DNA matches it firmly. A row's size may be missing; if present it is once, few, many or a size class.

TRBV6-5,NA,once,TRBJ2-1,CASSRNNEQFF,TGTGCCAGCAGTCGAAACAATGAGCAGTTCTTC
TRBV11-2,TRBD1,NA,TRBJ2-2,CASSSGTGGSWVRAGELFF,TGTGCCAGCAGCTCCGGGACAGGGGGAAGTTGGGTCCGAGCCGGGGAGCTGTTTTTT
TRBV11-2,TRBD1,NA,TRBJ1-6,CASSTRTGGVFNSPLHF,TGTGCCAGCAGCACCCGGACAGGGGGCGTTTTTAATTCACCCCTCCACTTT
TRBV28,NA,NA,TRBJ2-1,CASSLIWREQGNEQFF,TGTGCCAGCAGTTTAATTTGGCGGGAGCAGGGGAATGAGCAGTTCTTC
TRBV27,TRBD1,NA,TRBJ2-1,CASSPPGQDLEQFF,TGTGCCAGCAGTCCCCCTGGACAGGACCTCGAGCAGTTCTTC
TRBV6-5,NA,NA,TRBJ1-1,CASSFDRSNTEAFF,TGTGCCAGCAGTTTCGACAGATCGAACACTGAAGCTTTCTTT
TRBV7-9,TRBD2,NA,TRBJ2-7,CASSLSPSGRLSYEQYF,TGTGCCAGCAGCTTGAGCCCTAGCGGGAGGCTTTCCTACGAGCAGTACTTC
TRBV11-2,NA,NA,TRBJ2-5,CASSLAREKTQYF,TGTGCCAGCAGCTTAGCCAGGGAAAAGACCCAGTACTTC
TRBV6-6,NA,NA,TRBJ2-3,CAINRDGDTDTQYF,TGTGCCATCAACCGGGACGGAGACACAGATACGCAGTATTTT
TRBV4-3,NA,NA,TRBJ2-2,CASSQVLGSDTGELFF,TGCGCCAGCAGCCAAGTTCTTGGCAGTGACACCGGGGAGCTGTTTTTT
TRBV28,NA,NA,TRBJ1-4,CASSLYSRGEKLFF,TGTGCCAGCAGTTTATACTCTCGGGGTGAAAAACTGTTTTTT
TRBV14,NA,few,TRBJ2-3,CASSQDGASNTQYF,TGTGCCAGCAGCCAAGATGGAGCATCGAATACGCAGTATTTT
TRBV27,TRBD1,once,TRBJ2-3,CGPTRDRVFLVSPTDTQYF,TGTGGACCCACCCGGGACAGGGTTTTCCTAGTGTCCCCCACAGATACGCAGTATTTT
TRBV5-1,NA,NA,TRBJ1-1,CASSFGGLNTEAFF,TGCGCCAGCAGCTTTGGCGGATTGAACACTGAAGCTTTCTTT
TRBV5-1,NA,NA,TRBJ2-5,CASSLDPLTEEAQETQYF,TGCGCCAGCAGCTTAGATCCGCTCACTGAGGAGGCCCAAGAGACCCAGTACTTC
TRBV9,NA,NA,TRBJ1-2,CASSAHGENYGYTF,TGTGCCAGCAGCGCCCACGGGGAAAATTATGGCTACACCTTC
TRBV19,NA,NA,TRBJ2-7,CASSYLGNNEQYF,TGTGCCAGTAGTTATCTGGGAAACAACGAGCAGTACTTC
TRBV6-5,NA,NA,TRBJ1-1,CASSYRGVRLDTEAFF,TGTGCCAGCAGTTATAGGGGCGTTCGGTTGGACACTGAAGCTTTCTTT
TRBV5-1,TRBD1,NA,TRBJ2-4,CASSLAGTDGNIQYF,TGCGCCAGCAGCTTGGCCGGGACAGACGGAAACATTCAGTACTTC
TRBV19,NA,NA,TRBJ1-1,CASSLIGGLNTEAFF,TGTGCCAGTAGTCTTATAGGGGGACTGAACACTGAAGCTTTCTTT
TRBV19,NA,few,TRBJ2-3,CASSGLGLPSTDTQYF,TGTGCCAGTAGTGGGCTGGGACTCCCAAGCACAGATACGCAGTATTTT
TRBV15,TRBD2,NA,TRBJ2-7,CATSSRREPYEQYF,TGTGCCACCAGCAGCCGGCGGGAGCCTTACGAGCAGTACTTC
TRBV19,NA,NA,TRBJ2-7,CASRGAAWSSYEQYF,TGTGCCAGTAGGGGTGCGGCCTGGAGCTCCTACGAGCAGTACTTC
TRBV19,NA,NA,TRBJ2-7,CALNSPPDRGGWTRDYEQYF,TGTGCTCTCAACTCCCCCCCTGACAGGGGCGGCTGGACTAGGGACTACGAGCAGTACTTC
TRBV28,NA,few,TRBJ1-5,CASNGNQPQHF,TGTGCCAGCAACGGCAATCAGCCCCAGCATTTT
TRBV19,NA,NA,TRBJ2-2,CASSFLAGELFF,TGTGCCAGTAGTTTCTTAGCCGGGGAGCTGTTTTTT
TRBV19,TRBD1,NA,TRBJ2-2,CASSIGTGTRYTGELFF,TGTGCCAGTAGTATAGGGACAGGGACGAGGTACACCGGGGAGCTGTTTTTT
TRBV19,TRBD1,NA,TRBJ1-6,CASSTLQGTPLHF,TGTGCCAGTAGTACCCTACAGGGGACACCCCTCCACTTT
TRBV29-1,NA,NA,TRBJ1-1,CSSETALGTEAFF,TGCAGCTCTGAGACAGCCCTGGGCACTGAAGCTTTCTTT
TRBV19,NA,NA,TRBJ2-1,CASSILQTSYNEQFF,TGTGCCAGTAGTATACTGCAGACATCCTACAATGAGCAGTTCTTC
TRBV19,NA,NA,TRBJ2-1,CASSIGSLAEQFF,TGTGCCAGTAGTATAGGCTCTCTAGCGGAGCAGTTCTTC
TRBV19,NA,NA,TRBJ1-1,CASRKGRNTEAFF,TGTGCCAGTAGAAAGGGGAGGAACACTGAAGCTTTCTTT
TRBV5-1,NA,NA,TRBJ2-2,CASSLLVTGELFF,TGCGCCAGCAGCTTATTGGTAACCGGGGAGCTGTTTTTT
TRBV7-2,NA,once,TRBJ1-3,CASSLPGELGNTIYF,TGTGCCAGCAGCTTACCAGGGGAGCTTGGAAACACCATATATTTT
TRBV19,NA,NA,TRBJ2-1,CASSGGRGLLRYNEQFF,TGTGCCAGTAGTGGGGGTAGGGGACTGCTTCGCTACAATGAGCAGTTCTTC
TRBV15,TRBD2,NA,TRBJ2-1,CATSRSSGNLYEQFF,TGTGCCACCAGCAGATCAAGCGGGAATCTCTATGAGCAGTTCTTC
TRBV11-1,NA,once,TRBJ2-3,CASSLGGINTQYF,TGTGCCAGCAGCTTAGGGGGAATTAACACGCAGTATTTT
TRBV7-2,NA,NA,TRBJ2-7,CASSRGTTSYEQYF,TGTGCCAGCAGCAGGGGGACCACCTCCTACGAGCAGTACTTC
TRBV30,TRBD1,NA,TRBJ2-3,CAWSVRQGTQYF,TGTGCCTGGAGTGTACGACAGGGTACGCAGTATTTT
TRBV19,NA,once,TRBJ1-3,CASSTLGGRSGNTIYF,TGTGCCAGTAGTACCCTTGGCGGCCGCTCTGGAAACACCATATATTTT
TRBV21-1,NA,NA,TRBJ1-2,CASSGRRDRGRDGYTF,TGTGCCAGCAGCGGGCGCCGGGACAGGGGGCGAGATGGCTACACCTTC
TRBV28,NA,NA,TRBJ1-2,CASSPLGSAGYTF,TGTGCCAGCAGTCCCCTGGGGAGCGCTGGCTACACCTTC
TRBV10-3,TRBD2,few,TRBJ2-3,CAISESPGGPTDTQYF,TGTGCCATCAGTGAGTCTCCGGGGGGGCCCACAGATACGCAGTATTTT
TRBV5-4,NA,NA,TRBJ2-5,CASSLDQGRLQETQYF,TGTGCCAGCAGCTTGGACCAGGGGAGGCTACAAGAGACCCAGTACTTC
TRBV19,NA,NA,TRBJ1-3,CASSMTTFSGNTIYF,TGTGCCAGTAGTATGACAACCTTCTCTGGAAACACCATATATTTT
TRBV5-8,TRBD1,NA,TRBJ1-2,CASSPRGVLVTYGYTF,TGTGCCAGCAGCCCCAGGGGGGTTTTGGTTACTTATGGCTACACCTTC
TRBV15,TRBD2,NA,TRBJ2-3,CATSRYPGGFEEDTQYF,TGTGCCACCAGCAGATACCCGGGGGGTTTTGAGGAAGATACGCAGTATTTT
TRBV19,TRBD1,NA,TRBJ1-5,CASSTLDRPDSNQPQHF,TGTGCCAGTAGTACCCTGGACAGGCCCGATAGCAATCAGCCCCAGCATTTT
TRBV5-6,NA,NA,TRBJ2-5,CASSLVGVAGETQYF,TGTGCCAGCAGCTTGGTAGGGGTGGCAGGAGAGACCCAGTACTTC
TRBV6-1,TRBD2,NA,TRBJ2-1,CASSEAGSGRDFYNEQFF,TGTGCCAGCAGTGAGGCCGGTAGCGGGAGGGACTTCTACAATGAGCAGTTCTTC
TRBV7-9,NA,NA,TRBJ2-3,CASSKSTGTSTDTQYF,TGTGCCAGCAGCAAAAGTACCGGGACTAGCACAGATACGCAGTATTTT
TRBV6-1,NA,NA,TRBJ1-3,CASNTGNTIYF,TGTGCCAGTAACACTGGAAACACCATATATTTT
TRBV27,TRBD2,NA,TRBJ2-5,CASRSPTSVGTQYF,TGTGCCAGCAGATCCCCGACTAGCGTGGGGACCCAGTACTTC
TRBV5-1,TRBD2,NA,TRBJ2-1,CASSPASGGNEQFF,TGCGCCAGCAGCCCCGCTAGCGGGGGCAATGAGCAGTTCTTC
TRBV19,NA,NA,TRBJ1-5,CASSIRGRAQHF,TGTGCCAGTAGTATTAGAGGTCGAGCCCAGCATTTT
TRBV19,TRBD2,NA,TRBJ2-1,CASSIRGIAGDAEQFF,TGTGCCAGTAGTATCAGGGGAATAGCGGGAGACGCTGAGCAGTTCTTC
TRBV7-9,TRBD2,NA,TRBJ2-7,CASSRTSGYSGDTYEQYF,TGTGCCAGCAGCCGGACTAGCGGCTACTCGGGAGACACCTACGAGCAGTACTTC
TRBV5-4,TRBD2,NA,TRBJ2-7,CASSTGLAGIYEQYF,TGTGCCAGCAGCACGGGACTAGCGGGAATCTACGAGCAGTACTTC
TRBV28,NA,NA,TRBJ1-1,CASSLIRVMNTEAFF,TGTGCCAGCAGTTTAATACGGGTGATGAACACTGAAGCTTTCTTT